Following are 26 T cell receptor beta chains from one sample sequenced in a study of beta chain features in type 1 diabetes. Expressed TCRB transcripts were sequenced because the entire RNA isolate underwent reverse transcription. Method: immunoSEQ multiplex PCR; TCRdb's copy keeps in-frame clones and lacks some. The data hold around 710,000 clones, with 9.5% to 15% observed a single time. Study-wide results and caveats: Within each of all four CD4+ subsets, Type 1 diabetes patients had TCRB CDR3s that were moderately but significantly shorter.

These receptors are not linked to any known antigen. The sequencing sample was made of naive CD4+ T cells from blood. Receptor source: a man aged 25-45 years with type 1 diabetes.

The CDR3 DNA reads TGTGCCAGTAGTATAGGACAGGGCATTCTAAGCACAGATACGCAGTATTTT. This codes for CASSIGQGILSTDTQYF. The V and J genes are TRBV19 and TRBJ2-3, with 7 bases fitting TRBD1. V gave up 1 base and J gave up 0 bases; unmatched junction bases: 7. CDR1 and CDR2 from the germline V gene are LNHDA and SQIVND (reference sequence). This CDR3 is built from 17 residues.

In this sample, this clone turned up a few times. The CDR3 spells CATSISGQSLNTGELFF. CDR3 coding DNA: TGTGCCACTTCGATTTCCGGGCAGAGTCTGAACACCGGGGAGCTGTTTTTT. The chain carries TRBV7-9 and TRBJ2-2; D call uncertain. The germline gives CDR1 SEHNR, CDR2 FQNEAQ (reference sequence). The CDR3 extends over 17 amino acids. V was trimmed by 10 bases and J by 1 base, leaving 22 bases between them.

This clone was recorded a few times. The chain has TRBV9 and TRBJ2-5, with D unresolved. Trimming pared 3 bases from V and 5 bases from J, leaving 11 bases between. CDR3 length: 13 residues. Per the germline V gene, CDR1 is SGDLS and CDR2 is YYNGEE. The CDR3 protein is CASSASLRETQYF. Written as DNA, the CDR3 is TGTGCCAGCAGCGCGAGCTTGCGGGAGACCCAGTACTTC.

This clone was seen more than once but under ten times. The identical CDR3 is also encoded by other nucleotide sequences in the sample. The chain carries TRBV29-1 and TRBJ1-2; tentatively, D is TRBD1 (5 bases). CDR3 length equals 12 residues. Looked up from germline, CDR1 is SQVTM and CDR2 is ANQGSEA. The V end lost 6 bases, the J end lost 5 bases, and 13 bases lay between the germline ends. The CDR3 region has the DNA TGCAGCGTGGGGGGTGGAGGGTATGGCTACACCTTC. Protein product: CSVGGGGYGYTF. Complete variable domain (other parts from reference TRBV29-1 and TRBJ1-2): SAVISQKPSRDICQRGTSLTIQCQVDSQVTMMFWYRQQPGQSLTLIATANQGSEATYESGFVIDKFPISRPNLTFSTLTVSNMSPEDSSIYLCSVGGGGYGYTFGSGTRLTVV.

The chain couples TRBV7-2 to TRBJ1-4; 7 bases line up with TRBD1. The CDR3 loop spans 19 amino acids. V gave up 5 bases and J gave up 0 bases; unmatched junction bases: 15. Per germline, CDR1 SGHTA and CDR2 FQGNSA. The CDR3 reads CASSPTGTSSGATNEKLFF. The CDR3 DNA sequence: TGTGCCAGCAGCCCGACAGGGACTTCCTCTGGAGCAACTAATGAAAAACTGTTTTTT.

The chain is built from TRBV28 and TRBJ2-7, with TRBD1 as a possible D gene (5 bases). Germline V gives CDR1 MDHEN, CDR2 SYDVKM. The V end lost 3 bases, the J end lost 3 bases, and 9 bases lay between the germline ends. The CDR3 spans 13 residues. Here the CDR3 DNA reads TGTGCCAGCAGTTTTTCAGGGATCTACGAGCAGTACTTC. It encodes CASSFSGIYEQYF.

This clone was seen more than once but under ten times. V gene TRBV7-2 combines with J gene TRBJ2-5; no clear D gene. The CDR3 covers 15 residues. V was cut by 3 bases and J by 5 bases, with 16 bases left in between. Germline lookup yields CDR1 SGHTA and CDR2 FQGNSA. The CDR3 DNA is TGTGCCAGCAGCTTTACCGGGTCTGACGGGGAGACCCAGTACTTC. This translates into CASSFTGSDGETQYF.

The rearrangement links TRBV7-2 to TRBJ2-1; 7 bases fit TRBD1. The CDR3 sequence is 15 residues long. Germline CDR1 SGHTA, CDR2 FQGNSA. J was trimmed by 3 bases and V by 5 bases; bases with no gene match: 7. The CDR3 nucleotides read TGTGCCAGCAGCAAAGCTGGGGACAGCTACAATGAGCAGTTCTTC. Translated: CASSKAGDSYNEQFF.

Comment on this clone: Other DNA sequences in this sample translate to the same CDR3. The chain links TRBV7-3 to TRBJ1-1; possibly TRBD1 for D (5 bases). Germline V CDR1 and CDR2: SGHTA, FQGTGA. This CDR3 comprises 13 residues. Trimming stripped 9 bases from V and 1 base from J, with 12 bases between. In nucleotides, the CDR3 is TGTGCCAGTAGCATTCAGGGGAACACTGAAGCTTTCTTT. Translated: CASSIQGNTEAFF.

The chain carries TRBV29-1 and TRBJ1-2; TRBD1 is a possible D gene (5 bases). The germline V gene has CDR1 SQVTM and CDR2 ANQGSEA. The CDR3 consists of 11 residues. V lost 8 bases to trimming and J lost 7 bases, with 14 bases between them. CDR3: CSTDYRPGYTF. CDR3 nucleotide sequence: TGCAGCACGGACTACAGGCCTGGCTACACCTTC.

This clone was observed a few times. The chain combines TRBV27 with TRBJ2-5; weak D call: TRBD1 (6 bases). The end of the DNA fits TRBJ2-7 better, so the J call may be wrong. The CDR3 is made up of 14 amino acids. Germline loops: CDR1 MNHEY, CDR2 SMNVEV (reference sequence). Here the CDR3 DNA reads TGTGCCAGCAGTCGACCCGGGACACTCTACGAGCAGTACTTC. The encoded protein is CASSRPGTLYEQYF.

The chain uses TRBV27 and TRBJ1-4; D is uncertain. With 1 base removed from V and 8 bases from J, the gap between germline ends came to 11 bases. The CDR3 spans 14 residues. Germline CDR1 reads MNHEY; CDR2 reads SMNVEV (reference sequence). CDR3 region: CASSLLGFEEKLFF. For the CDR3, the DNA is TGTGCCAGCAGTTTATTGGGGTTCGAGGAAAAACTGTTTTTT.

This chain links TRBV11-2 with TRBJ1-5, with unresolved D. Germline V gene lookup returns CDR1 SGHAT and CDR2 FQNNGV. Trimming removed 9 bases from V and 5 bases from J, with 14 bases in between. The CDR3 is made up of 13 amino acids. The CDR3 DNA follows: TGTGCCAGTTCCGAGCAGGAAGATCAGCCCCAGCATTTT. Its protein is CASSEQEDQPQHF.

V usage is TRBV7-9 and J usage is TRBJ2-2, with a tentative D call TRBD2 (6 bases). The CDR3 spans 15 residues. Germline CDR1 and CDR2: SEHNR and FQNEAQ (reference sequence). V was shortened by 5 bases and J by 2 bases, with 12 bases between the two germline ends. CDR3: CASSPGTYNTGELFF. Written as DNA, the CDR3 is TGTGCCAGCAGCCCTGGGACTTACAACACCGGGGAGCTGTTTTTT.

The rearrangement links TRBV4-3 to TRBJ2-7, with D maybe TRBD1 (6 bases). Deletions cut 0 bases from V and 2 bases from J, with 17 bases between. Germline assignment: CDR1 LGHNA and CDR2 YSLEER. The CDR3 is 17 residues long. The CDR3 protein is CASSQDRVADRPYEQYF. The CDR3 DNA is TGCGCCAGCAGCCAAGATAGAGTTGCGGACAGACCCTACGAGCAGTACTTC.

V usage is TRBV7-3 and J usage is TRBJ2-6; D remains ambiguous. CDR1 and CDR2 (germline): SGHTA, FQGTGA. The CDR3 has 18 amino acids. Trimming shortened V by 3 bases and J by 0 bases, and 15 bases separated the two germline ends. The CDR3 spells CASSLRPDLASGANVLTF. The CDR3 DNA sequence: TGTGCCAGCAGCTTGCGTCCCGATTTAGCCTCTGGGGCCAACGTCCTGACTTTC.

This clone showed up just a few times. CDR3: CASSTQPLTDTQYF. In nucleotides, the CDR3 is TGTGCCAGCAGTACACAGCCCCTCACAGATACGCAGTATTTT. The chain links TRBV6-5 to TRBJ2-3; D unresolved. The length of the CDR3 is 14 residues. Germline loops: CDR1 MNHEY, CDR2 SVGAGI. V lost 5 bases, J lost 2 bases, and 11 bases lay in between.

This clone was counted only a few times. V and J are TRBV14 and TRBJ2-2; no reliable D call. This CDR3 contains 14 residues. Germline assignment: CDR1 SGHDN and CDR2 FVKESK. The V and J ends lost 0 bases and 5 bases respectively, with 7 bases between them. Here the CDR3 DNA reads TGTGCCAGCAGCCAAGATTGGACGACCGGGGAGCTGTTTTTT. Its protein product is CASSQDWTTGELFF.

This clone has a handful of counts. The chain is built from TRBV5-4 and TRBJ2-3, with 7 bases lining up with TRBD1. CDR3 length equals 13 residues. With V trimmed by 6 bases and J by 2 bases, 3 bases remained unmatched. Germline lookup yields CDR1 SGHNT and CDR2 YYREEE (reference sequence). CDR3 nucleotide sequence: TGTGCCAGCAACGACAGGGCCACAGATACGCAGTATTTT. Its translation is CASNDRATDTQYF.

This clone has only a few counts. The CDR3 reads CSVMGGWTEAFF. The CDR3 region has the DNA TGCAGCGTTATGGGGGGATGGACTGAAGCTTTCTTT. This sequence joins TRBV29-1 and TRBJ1-1; D possibly corresponds to TRBD1 (5 bases). The germline CDR1 and CDR2 sequences are SQVTM and ANQGSEA. The ends were cut back, 5 bases at V and 5 bases at J, with 12 bases in the middle. This CDR3 region has 12 residues.

The V call is TRBV6-5, the J call TRBJ1-2; perhaps TRBD1 as D (6 bases). Trimming shortened V by 5 bases and J by 2 bases, and 15 bases separated the two germline ends. CDR1 is MNHEY and CDR2 is SVGAGI in the germline V gene. This CDR3 contains 15 residues. CDR3 amino acids: CASSSAGHPNYGYTF. The CDR3 DNA reads as TGTGCCAGCAGTAGTGCGGGACACCCAAACTATGGCTACACCTTC.

The rearrangement links TRBV29-1 to TRBJ1-2; D ambiguous. This CDR3 is 13 amino acids long. Looked up from germline, CDR1 is SQVTM and CDR2 is ANQGSEA. V was trimmed by 6 bases and J by 11 bases, leaving 22 bases between them. CDR3 sequence reads: CSVHTPLTVSYTF. As DNA, the CDR3 is TGCAGCGTCCACACCCCACTGACGGTCTCGTACACCTTC. The variable domain in full, with the rest retrieved from reference TRBV29-1 and TRBJ1-2, is SAVISQKPSRDICQRGTSLTIQCQVDSQVTMMFWYRQQPGQSLTLIATANQGSEATYESGFVIDKFPISRPNLTFSTLTVSNMSPEDSSIYLCSVHTPLTVSYTFGSGTRLTVV.

This clone came up a few times. The V and J genes are TRBV19 and TRBJ2-7, with 8 bases identical to TRBD1. Germline CDR1 reads LNHDA; CDR2 reads SQIVND (reference sequence). V gave up 5 bases and J gave up 0 bases; unmatched junction bases: 6. There are 15 residues in the CDR3. The CDR3 region is CASSSETGASYEQYF. DNA for the CDR3: TGTGCCAGTAGTTCCGAGACAGGGGCCTCCTACGAGCAGTACTTC.

The rearrangement uses TRBV28 and TRBJ2-1; D not certain. Trimming took 7 bases from V and 7 from J, leaving 11 bases between them. CDR1 is MDHEN and CDR2 is SYDVKM in the germline V gene. The CDR3 loop spans 12 amino acids. CDR3 nucleotides: TGTGCCAGCACCCAGACATATAATGAGCAGTTCTTC. Its translation: CASTQTYNEQFF.

The chain joins TRBV9 to TRBJ2-1; D unclear. Germline CDR1 SGDLS, CDR2 YYNGEE. The CDR3 is 15 amino acids. V was clipped by 0 bases and J by 0 bases, with 7 bases between them. The CDR3: CASSVADFSYNEQFF. The DNA of the CDR3 is TGTGCCAGCAGCGTAGCGGATTTCTCCTACAATGAGCAGTTCTTC.

The genes are TRBV4-3 and TRBJ2-1, with D possibly being TRBD1 (5 bases). Germline V gene lookup returns CDR1 LGHNA and CDR2 YSLEER. The length of the CDR3 is 17 residues. Between the trimmed V and J ends, which lost 0 bases and 0 bases, there was a span of 12 bases. The CDR3 DNA reads as TGCGCCAGCAGCCAAGAATGGGGCGTAAGCTCCTACAATGAGCAGTTCTTC. Its translation is CASSQEWGVSSYNEQFF.